Listed below are T cell receptor beta chains from one sample, sequenced in a study of blood T cell repertoires in COVID-19. This table comes from immunoSEQ multiplex PCR, and its TCRdb copy is limited to in-frame clones, with some not included. The repertoire has about 70,000 clones, 86% of them found once; the top ten carry approximately 14%. The specimen was peripheral blood. All receptors come from a woman aged 55-70 years with acute or convalescent COVID-19. CDR3s leave out the opening cysteine and the closing phenylalanine or tryptophan.

length,J,V,CDR3
11,TRBJ1-1,TRBV30,AWSVAGRTEAF
13,TRBJ1-1,TRBV19,ASSIMGATNTEAF
13,TRBJ1-1,TRBV5-4,ASTPQGTKRMGAF
12,TRBJ1-5,TRBV19,ATLETGPNQPQH
11,TRBJ1-2,TRBV7-9,ATYGENNYGYT
12,TRBJ2-5,TRBV7-2,ASSSGQGWETQY
12,TRBJ1-5,TRBV7-3,ATRLRGGNQPQH
12,TRBJ2-7,TRBV3-1/TRBV3-2,ASSQNPTGGEQY
11,TRBJ2-1,TRBV24-1,ATSGGAYNEQF
12,TRBJ1-6,TRBV6-1,ASSEGQRGSPLH
11,TRBJ1-1,TRBV3-1/TRBV3-2,ASSQYRGTEAF
10,TRBJ1-1,TRBV7-9,ASRGQADEAF
13,TRBJ2-1,TRBV5-1,ASSLGSGIYNEQF
12,TRBJ2-2,TRBV3-1/TRBV3-2,ASSQGGGTGELF
12,TRBJ2-7,TRBV7-2,ASSALAGAYEQY
14,TRBJ2-7,TRBV5-4,ASSLGGAGPRYEQY
11,TRBJ1-2,TRBV7-8,ASSRGTGYGYT
11,TRBJ2-1,TRBV7-3,ASSQGQQHEQF
10,TRBJ1-5,TRBV12-3/TRBV12-4,ASSPEDQPQH
11,TRBJ1-1,TRBV30,AWADREDTEAF
13,TRBJ2-7,TRBV19,ASSTTGTQSYEQY
12,TRBJ2-2,TRBV29-1,SATGGANTGELF
16,TRBJ1-3,TRBV7-8,ASSSLDRSQISGNTIY
12,TRBJ2-3,TRBV7-3,ASSLTDRGDTQY
14,TRBJ1-4,TRBV11-2,ASSLGQAATNEKLF
13,TRBJ2-3,TRBV7-9,ASSTGTGGTDTQY
12,TRBJ2-7,TRBV19,ASSSGTGRYEQY
9,TRBJ2-3,TRBV20-1,SNLGGDTQY
13,TRBJ2-1,TRBV7-9,ASSPLSGAYNEQF
13,TRBJ2-4,TRBV28,ASSSTGLAKNIQY
13,TRBJ2-7,TRBV27,ASSLGGGAGYEQY
11,TRBJ1-6,TRBV12-3/TRBV12-4,ASSLGQGGPLH
12,TRBJ2-3,TRBV6-1,ASSEPGGTDTQY
10,TRBJ1-1,TRBV7-9,ASSPMGLEAF
10,TRBJ2-1,TRBV12-3/TRBV12-4,ASSFGGNEQF
14,TRBJ1-1,TRBV19,ASSYGTGPLNTEAF
13,TRBJ2-4,TRBV6-6,ASSPRGEAKNIQY
11,TRBJ2-5,TRBV5-1,ASSRGGQETQY
15,TRBJ1-4,TRBV10-3,AISEPTGGALNEKLF
10,TRBJ2-1,TRBV6-5,ASRRSPEKQF
14,TRBJ1-3,TRBV3-1/TRBV3-2,ASSRHQGYSGNTIY
12,TRBJ1-6,TRBV5-1,ASSPRDNNSPLH
12,TRBJ2-2,TRBV3-1/TRBV3-2,ASSQADRTGELF
13,TRBJ2-2,TRBV9,ASSELTGTTGELF